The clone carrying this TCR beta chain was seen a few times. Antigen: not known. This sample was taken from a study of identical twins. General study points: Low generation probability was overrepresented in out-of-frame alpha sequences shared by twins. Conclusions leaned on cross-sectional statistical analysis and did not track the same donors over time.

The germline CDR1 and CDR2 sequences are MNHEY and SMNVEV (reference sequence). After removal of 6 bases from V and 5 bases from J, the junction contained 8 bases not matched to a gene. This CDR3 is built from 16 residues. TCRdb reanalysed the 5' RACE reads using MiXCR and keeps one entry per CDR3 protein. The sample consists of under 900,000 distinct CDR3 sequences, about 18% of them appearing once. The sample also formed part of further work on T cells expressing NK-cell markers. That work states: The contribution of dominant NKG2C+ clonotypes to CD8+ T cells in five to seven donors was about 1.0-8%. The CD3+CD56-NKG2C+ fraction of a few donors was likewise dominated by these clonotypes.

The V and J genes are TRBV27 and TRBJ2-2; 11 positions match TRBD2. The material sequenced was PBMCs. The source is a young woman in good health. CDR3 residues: CASSLLAGVGTGELFF. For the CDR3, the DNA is TGTGCCAGCAGCCTACTAGCGGGAGTGGGTACCGGGGAGCTGTTTTTT.